This record looks at one T cell receptor beta chain sequence and its context. What it binds is not known. This entry is derived from a study of shared clonotypes between healthy human individuals. Study-wide findings and caveats: All-four-donor shared clonotypes had higher generation probabilities than non-shared clonotypes did. What naive subsets generally showed was a larger estimated richness than memory subsets showed.

Trimming removed 7 bases at V and 7 bases at J, with 11 bases between. The CDR3 consists of 11 residues. Germline assignment: CDR1 SGDLS and CDR2 YYNGEE. Naive CD8 cells lacked CD45RO and underwent positive selection for CCR7, leaving out terminally differentiated effector memory CD45RA+ cells. Profiling relied on immunoSEQ multiplex PCR, and the TCRdb table lists in-frame clones only, not all of them. Here the sample spans 630,000 or so clones, roughly 98% being singletons. The chain couples TRBV9 to TRBJ1-2, with D possibly matching TRBD1 (6 bases). The TCR sequence derives from a man aged 25-40 years in good health. Sequencing input: naive CD8+ T cells sorted from blood. The CDR3 sequence: CASYDRFGYTF. As DNA, the CDR3 is TGTGCCAGCTACGACAGGTTTGGCTACACCTTC.